This T cell receptor beta chain was captured by sequencing in a study of blood T cells in healthy people across ages. At the level of the study: Template switching caught about one barcoded beta molecule for each two T cells.

With a J-beta primer mix and a sample-barcoded 5' primer, a second PCR ran roughly 7 to 11 cycles. Using its own MiXCR run on the 5' RACE reads, TCRdb lists one record per CDR3 protein. The sample yields 750,000 to 950,000 distinct CDR3 sequences, 40% to 65% seen once. Concerning this clonotype: Its antigen is as yet unknown.

Per the germline V gene, CDR1 is DFQATT and CDR2 is SNEGSKA (reference sequence). Trimming at V came to 4 bases and at J to 9 bases, leaving 8 bases not matched to a gene. The CDR3 is made up of 13 amino acids. Study-wide findings and caveats: Samples with more naive T cells showed higher observed beta diversity. Long-lived donors exceeded aged donors in naive CD4+ cells and diversity. Roughly linear age-related decline in beta diversity appeared, significant by age 40.

Sequencing was carried out using blood. The chain carries TRBV20-1 and TRBJ2-1; TRBD2 aligns across 8 bases. This TCR came from a man at least 80 years old in good health. CDR3 sequence: CSANHYAGGEQFF. CDR3 in DNA: TGCAGTGCTAACCACTACGCGGGGGGTGAGCAGTTCTTC.